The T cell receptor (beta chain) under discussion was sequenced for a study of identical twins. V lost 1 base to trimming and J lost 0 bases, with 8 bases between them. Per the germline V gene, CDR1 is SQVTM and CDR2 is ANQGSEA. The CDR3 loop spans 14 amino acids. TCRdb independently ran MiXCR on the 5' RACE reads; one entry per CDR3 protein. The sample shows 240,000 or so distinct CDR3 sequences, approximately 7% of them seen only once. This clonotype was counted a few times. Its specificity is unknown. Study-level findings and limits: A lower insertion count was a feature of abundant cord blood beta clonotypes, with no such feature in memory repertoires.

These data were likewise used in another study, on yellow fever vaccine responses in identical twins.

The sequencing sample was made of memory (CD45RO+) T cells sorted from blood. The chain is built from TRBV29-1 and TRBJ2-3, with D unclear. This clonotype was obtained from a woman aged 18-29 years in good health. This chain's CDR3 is CSVEGVYSTDTQYF. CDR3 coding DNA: TGCAGCGTTGAAGGGGTGTATAGCACAGATACGCAGTATTTT.